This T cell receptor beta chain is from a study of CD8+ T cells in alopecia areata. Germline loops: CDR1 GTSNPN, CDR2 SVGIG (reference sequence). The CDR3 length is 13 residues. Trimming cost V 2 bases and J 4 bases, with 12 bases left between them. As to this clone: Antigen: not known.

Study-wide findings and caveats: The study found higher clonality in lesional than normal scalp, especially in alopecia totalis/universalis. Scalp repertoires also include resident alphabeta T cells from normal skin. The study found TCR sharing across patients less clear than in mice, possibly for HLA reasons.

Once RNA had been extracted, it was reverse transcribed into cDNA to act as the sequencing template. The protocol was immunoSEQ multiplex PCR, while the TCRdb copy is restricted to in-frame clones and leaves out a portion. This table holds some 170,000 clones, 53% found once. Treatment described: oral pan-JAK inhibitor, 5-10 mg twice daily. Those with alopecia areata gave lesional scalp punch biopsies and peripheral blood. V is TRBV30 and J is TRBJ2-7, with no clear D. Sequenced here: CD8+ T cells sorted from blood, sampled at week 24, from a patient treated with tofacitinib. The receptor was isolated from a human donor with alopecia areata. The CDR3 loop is CAWSLTDPYEQYF. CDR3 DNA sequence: TGTGCCTGGAGTTTAACGGACCCATACGAGCAGTACTTC.